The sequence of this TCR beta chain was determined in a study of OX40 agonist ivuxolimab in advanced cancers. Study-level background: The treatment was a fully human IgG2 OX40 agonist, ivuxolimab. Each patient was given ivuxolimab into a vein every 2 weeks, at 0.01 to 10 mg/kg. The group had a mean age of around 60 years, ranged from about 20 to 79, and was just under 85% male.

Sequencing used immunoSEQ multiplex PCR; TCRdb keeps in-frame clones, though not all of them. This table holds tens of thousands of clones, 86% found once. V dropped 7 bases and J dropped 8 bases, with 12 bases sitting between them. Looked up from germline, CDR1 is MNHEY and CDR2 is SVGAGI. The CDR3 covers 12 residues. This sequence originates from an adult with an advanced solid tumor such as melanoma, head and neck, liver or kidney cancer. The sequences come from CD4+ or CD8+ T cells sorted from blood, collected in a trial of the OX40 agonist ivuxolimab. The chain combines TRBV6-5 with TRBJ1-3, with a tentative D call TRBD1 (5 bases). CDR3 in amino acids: CASTGGPDTIYF. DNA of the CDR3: TGTGCCAGCACCGGGGGACCAGACACCATATATTTT.